Presented here are 26 T cell receptor beta chains from one specimen sequenced in a study of shared clonotypes between healthy human individuals. Here immunoSEQ multiplex PCR was the method, and the copy in TCRdb shows in-frame clones only, minus some. The table shows 2 million to 2.5 million clones, with just under 95% occurring only once. The sequencing input was naive CD4+ T cells from PBMCs. Subset described: CD45RA+ positively selected. The source is a man aged 18 to 29 in good health. Some clones in this sample may be carry-over from other donors' samples.

This clone was seen a single time. This chain joins TRBV19 and TRBJ2-5, with unresolved D. Germline CDR1 is LNHDA and CDR2 is SQIVND (reference sequence). This CDR3 has 13 residues. The V and J ends lost 3 bases and 0 bases respectively, with 5 bases between them. DNA for the CDR3: TGTGCCAGTAGTATCACGGACCAAGAGACCCAGTACTTC. It translates to CASSITDQETQYF.

The chain recombines TRBV6-1 with TRBJ2-7; 7 bases map to TRBD1. J lost 10 bases, V lost 8 bases, and 17 bases had no gene match. Germline V gives CDR1 MNHNS, CDR2 SASEGT. This CDR3 spans 14 amino acids. This chain's CDR3 is CASGAYRGRARQYF. In DNA form, the CDR3 reads TGTGCCAGCGGGGCCTACAGGGGCAGGGCTAGACAGTACTTC.

The gene calls are TRBV19 and TRBJ2-3; 10 positions agree with TRBD2. The CDR3 runs 14 residues. After removal of 4 bases from V and 7 bases from J, the junction contained 5 bases not matched to a gene. CDR1 and CDR2 (germline): LNHDA, SQIVND (reference sequence). CDR3 DNA: TGTGCCAGTAGTAACCTAGCGGGAGTCAATACGCAGTATTTT. Its protein is CASSNLAGVNTQYF.

With respect to this clone: This same CDR3 is encoded by further DNA sequences in the sample. The chain uses TRBV28 and TRBJ1-1; D unresolved. Per germline, CDR1 MDHEN and CDR2 SYDVKM. The CDR3 covers 14 residues. V lost 3 bases and J lost 5, with 13 bases in between. CDR3 in amino acids: CASSLGFGGTEAFF. The CDR3 DNA is TGTGCCAGCAGTTTGGGTTTCGGTGGGACTGAAGCTTTCTTT.

This clone has just a few counts. The J gene is TRBJ1-2, the V gene TRBV18; no clear D. With 2 bases removed from V and 4 bases from J, the gap between germline ends came to 14 bases. The CDR3 runs to 15 residues. Germline lookup yields CDR1 KGHSH and CDR2 LQKENI. The DNA for the CDR3 is TGTGCCAGCTCACCAGGTTCGGTACCCCGCTATGGCTACACCTTC. As protein: CASSPGSVPRYGYTF. The full variable domain, its missing parts supplied by reference TRBV18 and TRBJ1-2, is NAGVMQNPRHLVRRRGQEARLRCSPMKGHSHVYWYRQLPEEGLKFMVYLQKENIIDESGMPKERFSAEFPKEGPSILRIQQVVRGDSAAYFCASSPGSVPRYGYTFGSGTRLTVV.

V gene TRBV28 combines with J gene TRBJ1-2; D unclear. Germline-derived CDR1 and CDR2 are MDHEN and SYDVKM. The CDR3 runs 13 residues. Trimming left V 7 bases short and J 5 bases short, with 14 bases between. The CDR3 loop reads CASIPSNEYGYTF. The CDR3 bases are TGTGCCAGCATACCAAGCAACGAATATGGCTACACCTTC.

This chain uses TRBV7-8 with TRBJ2-1; D is possibly TRBD2 (5 bases). The germline V gene has CDR1 SGHVS and CDR2 FQNEAQ. Trimming cost V 4 bases and J 3 bases, with 13 bases left between them. This CDR3 contains 15 residues. The CDR3 sequence: CASSSRPAGYNEQFF. The CDR3 region has the DNA TGTGCCAGCAGCTCTCGCCCGGCGGGCTACAATGAGCAGTTCTTC.

The chain is built from TRBV10-3 and TRBJ2-3, with D perhaps TRBD1 (6 bases). V was shortened by 0 bases and J by 1 base, with 11 bases between the two germline ends. The germline CDR1 and CDR2 sequences are ENHRY and SYGVKD. This CDR3 contains 16 residues. The chain's CDR3 is CAISESGAVGTDTQYF. For the CDR3, the DNA is TGTGCCATCAGTGAGTCGGGGGCTGTCGGCACAGATACGCAGTATTTT.

In regard to this clone: Different DNA sequences within this sample yield the same CDR3. The chain employs TRBV6-5 and TRBJ1-2; D unclear. V shed 0 bases and J shed 2 bases, with 7 bases lying between them. The CDR3 length is 14 residues. Germline-derived CDR1 and CDR2 are MNHEY and SVGAGI. The CDR3 DNA follows: TGTGCCAGCAGTTACTCAGCCGGGAACTATGGCTACACCTTC. Translating gives CASSYSAGNYGYTF.

The chain has TRBV6-5 and TRBJ1-1; D is unclear. The CDR3 has 14 amino acids. CDR1 is MNHEY, CDR2 SVGAGI, per germline. V was shortened by 4 bases and J by 4 bases, with 13 bases between the two germline ends. Here the CDR3 DNA reads TGTGCCAGCAGTTCACCTAGCCTTGGCACTGAAGCTTTCTTT. Translating it yields CASSSPSLGTEAFF.

The CDR3: CASSSRAEEQYF. The DNA of the CDR3 is TGTGCCAGCAGCTCTCGGGCCGAGGAGCAGTACTTC. The chain links TRBV6-5 to TRBJ2-7; D is unclear. Germline V gene data show CDR1 as MNHEY and CDR2 as SVGAGI. CDR3 length: 12 residues. The V and J ends lost 6 bases and 7 bases respectively, with 13 bases between them.

V is TRBV19 and J is TRBJ2-7; D remains unclear. The V gene's germline CDR1 is LNHDA and CDR2 SQIVND (reference sequence). Trimming left V 3 bases short and J 4 bases short, with 10 bases between. This CDR3 has 13 residues. DNA for the CDR3: TGTGCCAGTAGTATCTCGCCAGGATACGAGCAGTACTTC. It translates to CASSISPGYEQYF.

This clone was seen only a few times. The chain joins TRBV6-1 to TRBJ1-1; tentative D call: TRBD1 (5 bases). Deletions cut 7 bases from V and 4 bases from J, with 19 bases between. Germline V gene sequence: CDR1 MNHNS, CDR2 SASEGT. CDR3 length: 15 amino acids. This CDR3 is CASTLDGTKGTEAFF. As DNA, the CDR3 is TGTGCCAGCACACTGGACGGGACGAAAGGCACTGAAGCTTTCTTT.

V and J are TRBV11-3 and TRBJ2-2, with D unclear. From germline, CDR1 is SGHNT and CDR2 YENEEA. CDR3 size: 14 residues. V shed 6 bases and J shed 7 bases, with 15 bases lying between them. The CDR3 DNA reads TGTGCCAGCAGTCGCCAGTCGGAGAACGGGGAGCTGTTTTTT. Its translation is CASSRQSENGELFF.

This rearrangement joins TRBV28 to TRBJ1-5; a possible D gene is TRBD1 (5 bases). V was clipped by 6 bases and J by 7 bases, with 16 bases between them. The CDR3 is 14 residues long. Germline assignment: CDR1 MDHEN and CDR2 SYDVKM. The CDR3 spells CASSRAWGSQPQHF. The CDR3 bases are TGTGCCAGCAGCCGGGCCTGGGGGAGCCAGCCCCAGCATTTT.

The V and J genes are TRBV7-2 and TRBJ2-7; 10 bases align to TRBD2. The germline gives CDR1 SGHTA, CDR2 FQGNSA. The CDR3 covers 17 residues. J lost 2 bases, V lost 4 bases, and 11 bases had no gene match. As DNA, the CDR3 is TGTGCCAGCAGCTCGCGACTAGCGGGTGTTATTGCCTACGAGCAGTACTTC. Protein sequence: CASSSRLAGVIAYEQYF.

Only one count was recorded for this clone. One end of the junction is discordant with germline, which a read error may explain. This chain joins TRBV7-3 and TRBJ1-1; maybe TRBD1 (6 bases). Germline CDR1 is SGHTA and CDR2 is FQGTGA. This CDR3 is built from 16 residues. The CDR3 DNA reads as TGTGCCAGCAGCTTAGAAGGGGGTCTCCTCGGCACTGGAGCTTTCTTT. Encoded protein: CASSLEGGLLGTGAFF.

Comment on this clone: Compared with germline, one end of the junction differs, possibly owing to a read error. Other DNA sequences from this sample encode an identical CDR3 as well. The chain recombines TRBV6-5 with TRBJ2-7; D is uncertain. The CDR3 totals 11 residues. Germline CDR1 MNHEY, CDR2 SVGAGI. The CDR3 sequence: CASSHSYEQYF. The CDR3 nucleotides are TGTGCCAGCAGTCACTCCTACGAGCAGTACTTC.

Concerning this clone: One end of the junction is discordant with germline, which a read error may explain. This rearrangement joins TRBV18 to TRBJ2-7; the D is unclear. Germline V gene sequence: CDR1 KGHSH, CDR2 LQKENI. This CDR3 is built from 12 residues. The CDR3 nucleotides are TGTGCCAGCTCCCCACGGTGGGACGAGCAGTACTTC. It translates to CASSPRWDEQYF.

This clone appeared once. The genes are TRBV4-3 and TRBJ2-7, with TRBD1 as a possible D gene (6 bases). CDR3 length: 13 residues. Per the germline V gene, CDR1 is LGHNA and CDR2 is YSLEER. V was trimmed by 4 bases and J by 2 bases, leaving 9 bases between them. The CDR3 is CASSRDMAYEQYF. The CDR3 DNA follows: TGCGCCAGCAGCCGGGACATGGCCTACGAGCAGTACTTC.

This chain links TRBV5-1 with TRBJ2-2, with no clear D. Trimming took 3 bases from V and 6 from J, leaving 9 bases between them. Germline assignment: CDR1 SGHRS and CDR2 YFSETQ. The CDR3 is made up of 13 amino acids. The CDR3 region has the DNA TGCGCCAGCAGCTCTATTGAAGCCGGGGAGCTGTTTTTT. It codes for CASSSIEAGELFF.

This clone was counted a single time. V gene TRBV11-2 combines with J gene TRBJ1-5, with no clear D. CDR3 length equals 13 residues. From germline, CDR1 is SGHAT and CDR2 FQNNGV. V was pared by 1 base and J by 7 bases, with 8 bases between. CDR3 loop: CASSLGFGQPQHF. Here the CDR3 DNA reads TGTGCCAGCAGCTTAGGCTTCGGCCAGCCCCAGCATTTT. The variable domain in full, completed from reference TRBV11-2 and TRBJ1-5, reads EAGVAQSPRYKIIEKRQSVAFWCNPISGHATLYWYQQILGQGPKLLIQFQNNGVVDDSQLPKDRFSAERLKGVDSTLKIQPAKLEDSAVYLCASSLGFGQPQHFGDGTRLSIL.

The J gene is TRBJ2-3, the V gene TRBV7-2; no clear D gene. V gave up 3 bases and J gave up 2 bases, with 9 bases separating them. The CDR3 has 14 residues. CDR1 is SGHTA, CDR2 FQGNSA, per germline. CDR3 DNA sequence: TGTGCCAGCAGCTTGGGCGCCCTCACAGATACGCAGTATTTT. This encodes CASSLGALTDTQYF.

The chain combines TRBV15 with TRBJ2-5; D is perhaps TRBD1 or TRBD2 (5 bases each). This CDR3 comprises 12 residues. Germline assignment: CDR1 LNHNV and CDR2 YYDKDF (reference sequence). The CDR3 DNA reads as TGTGCAAACCCTTGTTGGGGGGAGACCCAGTACTTC. Translation: CANPCWGETQYF.

The chain couples TRBV5-4 to TRBJ2-2; possible D gene TRBD2, 5 bases. The ends were cut back, 3 bases at V and 6 bases at J, with 18 bases in the middle. The germline CDR1 and CDR2 sequences are SGHNT and YYREEE (reference sequence). This CDR3 spans 16 amino acids. CDR3 sequence reads: CASSSARKGVAGELFF. In DNA form, the CDR3 reads TGTGCCAGCAGCTCTGCAAGGAAGGGAGTCGCCGGGGAGCTGTTTTTT.

This chain links TRBV25-1 with TRBJ2-1; 7 nucleotides align to TRBD1. Germline V gives CDR1 MGHDK, CDR2 SYGVNS. The CDR3 spans 15 residues. V lost 6 bases to trimming and J lost 0 bases; unmatched junction nucleotides: 5. The CDR3, as DNA: TGTGCCAGCAGCCGACAGGGCCTCTCCTACAATGAGCAGTTCTTC. Amino acids: CASSRQGLSYNEQFF.